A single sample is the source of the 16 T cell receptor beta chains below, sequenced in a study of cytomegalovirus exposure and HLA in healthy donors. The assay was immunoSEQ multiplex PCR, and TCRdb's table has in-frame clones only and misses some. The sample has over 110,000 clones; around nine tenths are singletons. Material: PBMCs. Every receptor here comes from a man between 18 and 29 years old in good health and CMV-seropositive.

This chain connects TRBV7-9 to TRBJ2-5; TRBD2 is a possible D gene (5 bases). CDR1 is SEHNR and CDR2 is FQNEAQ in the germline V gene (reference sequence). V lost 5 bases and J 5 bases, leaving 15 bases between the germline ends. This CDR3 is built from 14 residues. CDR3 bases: TGTGCCAGCAGCCCTCGAGGGCTCTACGAGACCCAGTACTTC. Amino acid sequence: CASSPRGLYETQYF.

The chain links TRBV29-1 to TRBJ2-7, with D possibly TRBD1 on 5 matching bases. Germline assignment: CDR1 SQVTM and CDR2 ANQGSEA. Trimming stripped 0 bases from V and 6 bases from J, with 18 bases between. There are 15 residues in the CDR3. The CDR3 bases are TGCAGCGTTGAAGATTCAGGGATGAATCTAGGCGAGCAGTACTTC. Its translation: CSVEDSGMNLGEQYF.

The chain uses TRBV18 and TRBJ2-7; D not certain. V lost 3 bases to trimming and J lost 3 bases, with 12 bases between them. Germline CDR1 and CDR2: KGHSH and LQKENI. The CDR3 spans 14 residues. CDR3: CASSPPTSYYEQYF. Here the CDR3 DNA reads TGTGCCAGCTCACCCCCTACTTCCTACTACGAGCAGTACTTC.

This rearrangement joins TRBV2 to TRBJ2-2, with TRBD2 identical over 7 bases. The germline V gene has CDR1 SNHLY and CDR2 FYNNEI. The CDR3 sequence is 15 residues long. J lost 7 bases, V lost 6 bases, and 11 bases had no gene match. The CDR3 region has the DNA TGTGCCAGCAGGCCTGCGGGAGACGTCGGCGGGGAGCTGTTTTTT. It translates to CASRPAGDVGGELFF.

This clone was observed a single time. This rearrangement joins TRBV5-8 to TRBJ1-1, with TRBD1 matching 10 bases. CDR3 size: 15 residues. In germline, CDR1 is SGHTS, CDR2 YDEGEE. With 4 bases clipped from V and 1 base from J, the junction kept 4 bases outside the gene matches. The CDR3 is CASSPRDRGNTEAFF. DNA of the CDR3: TGTGCCAGCAGCCCCCGGGACAGGGGGAACACTGAAGCTTTCTTT.

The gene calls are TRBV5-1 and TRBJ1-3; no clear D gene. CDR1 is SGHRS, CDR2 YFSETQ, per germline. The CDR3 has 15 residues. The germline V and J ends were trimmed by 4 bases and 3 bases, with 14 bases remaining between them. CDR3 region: CASSAGLAVGNTIYF. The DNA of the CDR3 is TGCGCCAGCAGCGCGGGCCTCGCCGTTGGAAACACCATATATTTT.

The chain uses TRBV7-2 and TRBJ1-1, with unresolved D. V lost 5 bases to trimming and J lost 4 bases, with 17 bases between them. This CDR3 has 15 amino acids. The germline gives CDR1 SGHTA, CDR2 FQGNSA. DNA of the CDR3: TGTGCCAGCAGCCTTCGGGGAGCTTATGCCACTGAAGCTTTCTTT. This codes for CASSLRGAYATEAFF.

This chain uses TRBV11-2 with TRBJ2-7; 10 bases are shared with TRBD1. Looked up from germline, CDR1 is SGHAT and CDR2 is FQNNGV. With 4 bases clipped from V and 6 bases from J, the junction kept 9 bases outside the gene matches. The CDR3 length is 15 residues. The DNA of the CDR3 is TGTGCCAGCAGCTCCAGACAGGGGGCCGGTCGCGAGCAGTACTTC. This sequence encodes CASSSRQGAGREQYF.

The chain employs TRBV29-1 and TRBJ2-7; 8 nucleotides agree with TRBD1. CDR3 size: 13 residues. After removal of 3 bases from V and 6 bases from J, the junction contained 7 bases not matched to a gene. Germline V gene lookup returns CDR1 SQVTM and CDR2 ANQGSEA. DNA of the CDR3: TGCAGCGTTGAGGGAGAGGGACAGGCCGAGCAGTACTTC. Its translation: CSVEGEGQAEQYF.

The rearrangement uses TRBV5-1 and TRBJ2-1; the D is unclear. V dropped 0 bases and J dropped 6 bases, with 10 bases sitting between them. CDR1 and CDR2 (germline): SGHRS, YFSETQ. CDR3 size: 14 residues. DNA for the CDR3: TGCGCCAGCAGCTTGGGTGCAGTCAGCAATGAGCAGTTCTTC. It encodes CASSLGAVSNEQFF. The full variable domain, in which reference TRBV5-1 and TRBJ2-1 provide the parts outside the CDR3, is KAGVTQTPRYLIKTRGQQVTLSCSPISGHRSVSWYQQTPGQGLQFLFEYFSETQRNKGNFPGRFSGRQFSNSRSEMNVSTLELGDSALYLCASSLGAVSNEQFFGPGTRLTVL.

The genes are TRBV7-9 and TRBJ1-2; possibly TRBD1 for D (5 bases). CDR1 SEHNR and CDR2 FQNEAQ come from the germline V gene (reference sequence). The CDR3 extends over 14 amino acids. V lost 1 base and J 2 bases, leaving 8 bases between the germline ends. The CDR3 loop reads CASSLVGGNYGYTF. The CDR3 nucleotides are TGTGCCAGCAGCTTAGTTGGGGGGAACTATGGCTACACCTTC.

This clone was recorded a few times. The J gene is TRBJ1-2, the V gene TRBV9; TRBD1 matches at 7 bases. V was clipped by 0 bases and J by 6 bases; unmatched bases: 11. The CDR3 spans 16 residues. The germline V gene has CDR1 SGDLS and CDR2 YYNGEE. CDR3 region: CASSVGPGQANDGYTF. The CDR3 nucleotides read TGTGCCAGCAGCGTAGGCCCTGGACAGGCGAACGATGGCTACACCTTC.

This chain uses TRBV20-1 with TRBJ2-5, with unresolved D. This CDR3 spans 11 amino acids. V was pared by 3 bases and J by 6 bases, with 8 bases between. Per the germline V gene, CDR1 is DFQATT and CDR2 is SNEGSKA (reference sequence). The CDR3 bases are TGCAGTGCTAGTCTTTGGCAGACCCAGTACTTC. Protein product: CSASLWQTQYF.

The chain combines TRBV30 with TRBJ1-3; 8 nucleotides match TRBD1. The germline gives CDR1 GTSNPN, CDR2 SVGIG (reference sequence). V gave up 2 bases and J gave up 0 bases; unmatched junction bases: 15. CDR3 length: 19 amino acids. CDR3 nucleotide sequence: TGTGCCTGGAGTCCGTTTCTCGGGACAGGAATTTACTCTGGAAACACCATATATTTT. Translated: CAWSPFLGTGIYSGNTIYF.

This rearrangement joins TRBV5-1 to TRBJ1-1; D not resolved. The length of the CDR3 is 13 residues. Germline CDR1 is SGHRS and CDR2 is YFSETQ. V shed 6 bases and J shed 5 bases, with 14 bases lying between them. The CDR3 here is CASTGLEETEAFF. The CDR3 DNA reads TGCGCCAGCACCGGACTGGAGGAGACTGAAGCTTTCTTT.

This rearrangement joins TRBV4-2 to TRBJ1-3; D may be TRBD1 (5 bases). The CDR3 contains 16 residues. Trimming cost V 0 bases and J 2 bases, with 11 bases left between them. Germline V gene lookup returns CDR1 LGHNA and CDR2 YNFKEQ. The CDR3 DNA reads TGTGCCAGCAGCCAAGAGCAGGGTTTAGCTGGAAACACCATATATTTT. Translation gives CASSQEQGLAGNTIYF.